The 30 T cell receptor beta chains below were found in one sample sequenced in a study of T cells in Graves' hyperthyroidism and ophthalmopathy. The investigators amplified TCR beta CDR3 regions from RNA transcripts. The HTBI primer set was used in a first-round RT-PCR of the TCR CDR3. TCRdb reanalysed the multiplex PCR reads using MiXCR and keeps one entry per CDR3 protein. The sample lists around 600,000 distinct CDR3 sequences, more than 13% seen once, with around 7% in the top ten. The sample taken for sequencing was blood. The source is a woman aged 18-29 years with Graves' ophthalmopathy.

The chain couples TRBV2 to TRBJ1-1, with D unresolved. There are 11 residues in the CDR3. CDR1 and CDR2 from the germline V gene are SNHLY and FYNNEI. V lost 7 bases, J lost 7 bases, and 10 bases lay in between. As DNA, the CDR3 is TGTGCCAGCAATTTCGACGGTGAAGCTTTCTTT. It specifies CASNFDGEAFF.

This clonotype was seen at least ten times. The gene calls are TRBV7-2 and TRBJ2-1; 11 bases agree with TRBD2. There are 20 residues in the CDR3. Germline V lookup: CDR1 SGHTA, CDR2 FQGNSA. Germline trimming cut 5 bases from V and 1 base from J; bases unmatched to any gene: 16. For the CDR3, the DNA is TGTGCCAGCAGCCCTGGTAGCGGGAGGGCCCAGGTCCGATCCTACAATGAGCAGTTCTTC. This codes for CASSPGSGRAQVRSYNEQFF.

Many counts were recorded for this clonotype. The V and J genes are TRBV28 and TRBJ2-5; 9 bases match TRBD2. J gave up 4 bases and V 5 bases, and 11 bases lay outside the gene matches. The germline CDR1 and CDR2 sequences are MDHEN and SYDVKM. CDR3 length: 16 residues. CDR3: CASSIAGVVSRETQYF. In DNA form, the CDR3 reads TGTGCCAGCAGTATAGCGGGAGTGGTCTCTCGAGAGACCCAGTACTTC.

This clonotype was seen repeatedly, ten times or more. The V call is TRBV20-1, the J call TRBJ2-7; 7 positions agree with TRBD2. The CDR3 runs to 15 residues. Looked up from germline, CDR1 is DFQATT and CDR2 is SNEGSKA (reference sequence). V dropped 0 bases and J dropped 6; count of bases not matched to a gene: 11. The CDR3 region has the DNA TGCAGTGCTAGAGAACCAGCGGGGACGTTCTCCGAGCAGTACTTC. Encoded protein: CSAREPAGTFSEQYF.

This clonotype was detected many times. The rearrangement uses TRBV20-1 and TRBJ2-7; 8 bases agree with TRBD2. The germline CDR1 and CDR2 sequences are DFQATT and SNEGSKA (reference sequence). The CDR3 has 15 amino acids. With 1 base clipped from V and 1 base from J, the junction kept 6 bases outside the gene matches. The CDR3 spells CSARGVAGPSYEQYF. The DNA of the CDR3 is TGCAGTGCTAGAGGGGTAGCGGGACCGTCCTACGAGCAGTACTTC.

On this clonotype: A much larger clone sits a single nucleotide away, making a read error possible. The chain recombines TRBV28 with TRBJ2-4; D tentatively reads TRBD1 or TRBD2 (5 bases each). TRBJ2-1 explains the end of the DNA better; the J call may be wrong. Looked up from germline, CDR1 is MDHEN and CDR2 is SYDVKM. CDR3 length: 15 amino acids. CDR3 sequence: CASSRDSLAKNIQFF. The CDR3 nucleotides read TGTGCCAGCAGCCGTGACAGTCTAGCCAAAAACATTCAGTTCTTC.

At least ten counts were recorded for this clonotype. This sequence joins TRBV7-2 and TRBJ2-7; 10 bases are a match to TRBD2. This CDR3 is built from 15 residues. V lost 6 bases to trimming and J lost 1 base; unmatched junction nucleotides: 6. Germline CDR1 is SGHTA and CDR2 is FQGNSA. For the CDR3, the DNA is TGTGCCAGCAGTCCCCGGACTAGCGGATCCTACGAGCAGTACTTC. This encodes CASSPRTSGSYEQYF.

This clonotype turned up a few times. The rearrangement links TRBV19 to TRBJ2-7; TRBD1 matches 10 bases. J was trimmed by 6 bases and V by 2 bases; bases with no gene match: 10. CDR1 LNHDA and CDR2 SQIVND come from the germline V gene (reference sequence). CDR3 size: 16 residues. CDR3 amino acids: CASSIRQGAVLSEQYF. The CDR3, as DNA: TGTGCCAGTAGTATAAGACAGGGGGCGGTTTTGAGCGAGCAGTACTTC.

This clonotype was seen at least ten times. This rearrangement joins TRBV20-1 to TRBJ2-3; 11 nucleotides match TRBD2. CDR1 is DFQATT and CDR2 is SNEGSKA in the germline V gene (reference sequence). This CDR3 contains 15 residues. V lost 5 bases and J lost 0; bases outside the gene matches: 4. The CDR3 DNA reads TGCAGTGCTCTAGCGGGAGGCCCTAGCACAGATACGCAGTATTTT. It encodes CSALAGGPSTDTQYF.

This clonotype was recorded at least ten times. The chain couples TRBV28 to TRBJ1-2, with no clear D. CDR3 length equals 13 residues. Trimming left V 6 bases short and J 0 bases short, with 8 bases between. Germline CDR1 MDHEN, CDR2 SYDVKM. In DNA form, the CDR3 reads TGTGCCAGCAGCCTCCCGGCTAACTATGGCTACACCTTC. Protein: CASSLPANYGYTF.

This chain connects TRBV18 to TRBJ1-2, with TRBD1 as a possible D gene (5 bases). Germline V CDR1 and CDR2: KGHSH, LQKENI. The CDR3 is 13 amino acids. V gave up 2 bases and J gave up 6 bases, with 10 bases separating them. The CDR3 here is CASSPTGDHGYTF. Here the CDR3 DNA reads TGTGCCAGCTCACCAACAGGCGACCATGGCTACACCTTC.

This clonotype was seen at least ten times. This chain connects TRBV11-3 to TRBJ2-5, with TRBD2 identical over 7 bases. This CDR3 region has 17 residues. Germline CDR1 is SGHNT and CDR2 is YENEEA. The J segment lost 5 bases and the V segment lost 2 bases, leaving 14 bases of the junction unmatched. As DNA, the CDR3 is TGTGCCAGCAGCTTACAATTCGGCGGGAGTGTGGGGGAGACCCAGTACTTC. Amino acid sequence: CASSLQFGGSVGETQYF. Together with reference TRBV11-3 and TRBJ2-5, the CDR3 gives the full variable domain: EAGVVQSPRYKIIEKKQPVAFWCNPISGHNTLYWYLQNLGQGPELLIRYENEEAVDDSQLPKDRFSAERLKGVDSTLKIQPAELGDSAVYLCASSLQFGGSVGETQYFGPGTRLLVL.

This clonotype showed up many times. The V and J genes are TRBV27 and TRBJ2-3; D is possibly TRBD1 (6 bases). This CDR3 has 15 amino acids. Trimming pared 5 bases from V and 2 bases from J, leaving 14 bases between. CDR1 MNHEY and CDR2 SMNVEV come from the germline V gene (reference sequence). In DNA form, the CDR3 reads TGTGCCAGCAGTCGGTCAGGGGCGCCCACAGATACGCAGTATTTT. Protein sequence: CASSRSGAPTDTQYF.

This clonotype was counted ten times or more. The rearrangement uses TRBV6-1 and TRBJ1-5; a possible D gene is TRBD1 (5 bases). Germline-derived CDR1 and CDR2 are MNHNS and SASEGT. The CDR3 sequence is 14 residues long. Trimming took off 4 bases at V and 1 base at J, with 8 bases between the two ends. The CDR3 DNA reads TGTGCCAGCAGTGGCCGGGACAGCAATCAGCCCCAGCATTTT. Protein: CASSGRDSNQPQHF.

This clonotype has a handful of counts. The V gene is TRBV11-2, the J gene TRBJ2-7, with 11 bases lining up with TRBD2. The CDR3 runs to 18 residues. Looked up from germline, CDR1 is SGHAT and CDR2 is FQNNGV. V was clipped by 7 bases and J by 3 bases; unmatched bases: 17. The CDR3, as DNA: TGTGCCAGCACCCCCTTCCCCCTAGCGGGAGGTTCCCTCTACGAGCAGTACTTC. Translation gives CASTPFPLAGGSLYEQYF.

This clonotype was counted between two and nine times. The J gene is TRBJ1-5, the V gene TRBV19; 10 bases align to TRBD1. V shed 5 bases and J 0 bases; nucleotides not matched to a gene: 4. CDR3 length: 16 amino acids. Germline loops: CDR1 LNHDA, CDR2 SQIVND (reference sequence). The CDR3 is CASSGTGAPSNQPQHF. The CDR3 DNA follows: TGTGCCAGTAGTGGGACAGGGGCGCCTAGCAATCAGCCCCAGCATTTT. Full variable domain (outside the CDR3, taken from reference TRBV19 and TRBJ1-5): DGGITQSPKYLFRKEGQNVTLSCEQNLNHDAMYWYRQDPGQGLRLIYYSQIVNDFQKGDIAEGYSVSREKKESFPLTVTSAQKNPTAFYLCASSGTGAPSNQPQHFGDGTRLSIL.

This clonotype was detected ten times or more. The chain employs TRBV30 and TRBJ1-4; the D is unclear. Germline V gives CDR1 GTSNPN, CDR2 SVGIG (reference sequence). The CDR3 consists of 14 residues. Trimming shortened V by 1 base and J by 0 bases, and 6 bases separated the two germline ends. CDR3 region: CAWSDETTNEKLFF. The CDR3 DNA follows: TGTGCCTGGAGTGACGAGACAACTAATGAAAAACTGTTTTTT. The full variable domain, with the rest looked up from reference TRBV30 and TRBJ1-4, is SQTIHQWPATLVQPVGSPLSLECTVEGTSNPNLYWYRQAAGRGLQLLFYSVGIGQISSEVPQNLSASRPQDRQFILSSKKLLLSDSGFYLCAWSDETTNEKLFFGSGTQLSVL.

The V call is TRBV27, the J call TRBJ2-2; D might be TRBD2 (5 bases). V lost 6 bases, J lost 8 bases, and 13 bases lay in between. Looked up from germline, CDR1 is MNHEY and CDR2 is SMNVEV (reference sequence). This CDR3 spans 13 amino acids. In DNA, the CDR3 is TGTGCCAGCAGCCCCCCCGGGGAGGGGGAGCTGTTTTTT. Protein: CASSPPGEGELFF.

CDR3 in DNA: TGTGCCACCAGCAGTGACCCCGGGACGGGATACTATGGCTACACCTTC. It yields the protein CATSSDPGTGYYGYTF. The genes are TRBV15 and TRBJ1-2; possible D gene TRBD1, 5 bases. V was trimmed by 3 bases and J by 3 bases, leaving 17 bases between them. This CDR3 has 16 amino acids. Germline loops: CDR1 LNHNV, CDR2 YYDKDF (reference sequence).

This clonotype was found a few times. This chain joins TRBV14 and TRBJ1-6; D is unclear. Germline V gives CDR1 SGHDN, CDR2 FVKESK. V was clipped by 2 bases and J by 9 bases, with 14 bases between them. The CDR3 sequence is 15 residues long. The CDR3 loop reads CASSQLLVGSSPLHF. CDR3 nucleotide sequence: TGTGCCAGCAGCCAACTTCTCGTCGGTAGTTCACCCCTCCACTTT.

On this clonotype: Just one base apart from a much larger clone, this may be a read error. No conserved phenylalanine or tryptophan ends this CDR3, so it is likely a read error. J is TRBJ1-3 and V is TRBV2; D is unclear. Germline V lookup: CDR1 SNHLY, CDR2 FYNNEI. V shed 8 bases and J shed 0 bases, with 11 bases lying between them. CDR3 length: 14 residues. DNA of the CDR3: TGTGCCAGCCTAACTAGGATCTCTGGAAACACCATATATCTT. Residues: CASLTRISGNTIYL.

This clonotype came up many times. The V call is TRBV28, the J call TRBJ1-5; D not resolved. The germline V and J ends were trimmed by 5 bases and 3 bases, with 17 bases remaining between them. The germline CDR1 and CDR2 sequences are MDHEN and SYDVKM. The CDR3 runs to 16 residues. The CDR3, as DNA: TGTGCCAGCAGTCCCTCGGCGGGAAGTGACAATCAGCCCCAGCATTTT. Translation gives CASSPSAGSDNQPQHF.

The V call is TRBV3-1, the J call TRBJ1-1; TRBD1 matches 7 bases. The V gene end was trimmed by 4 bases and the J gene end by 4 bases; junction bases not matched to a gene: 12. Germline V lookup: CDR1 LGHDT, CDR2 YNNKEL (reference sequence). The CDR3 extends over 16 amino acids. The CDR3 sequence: CASSPPRKGASTEAFF. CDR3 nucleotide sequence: TGTGCCAGCAGCCCCCCCCGGAAGGGGGCGAGCACTGAAGCTTTCTTT.

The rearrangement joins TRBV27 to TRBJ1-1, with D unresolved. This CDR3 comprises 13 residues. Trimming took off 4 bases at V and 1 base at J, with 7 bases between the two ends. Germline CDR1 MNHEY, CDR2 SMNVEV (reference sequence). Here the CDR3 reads CASSWSQNTEAFF. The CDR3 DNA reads TGTGCCAGCAGTTGGAGTCAGAACACTGAAGCTTTCTTT.

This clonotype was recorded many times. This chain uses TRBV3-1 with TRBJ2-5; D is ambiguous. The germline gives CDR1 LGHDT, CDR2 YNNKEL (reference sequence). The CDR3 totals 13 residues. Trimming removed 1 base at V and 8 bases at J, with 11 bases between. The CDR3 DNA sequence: TGTGCCAGCAGCCAAGCTGATAGTTTTACCCAGTACTTC. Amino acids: CASSQADSFTQYF.

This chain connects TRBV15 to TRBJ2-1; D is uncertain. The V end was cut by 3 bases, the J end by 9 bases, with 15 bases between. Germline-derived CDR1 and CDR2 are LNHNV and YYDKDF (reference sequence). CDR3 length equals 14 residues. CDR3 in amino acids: CATSSRPGIGEQFF. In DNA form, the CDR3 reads TGTGCCACCAGCAGCCGGCCTGGGATCGGTGAGCAGTTCTTC.

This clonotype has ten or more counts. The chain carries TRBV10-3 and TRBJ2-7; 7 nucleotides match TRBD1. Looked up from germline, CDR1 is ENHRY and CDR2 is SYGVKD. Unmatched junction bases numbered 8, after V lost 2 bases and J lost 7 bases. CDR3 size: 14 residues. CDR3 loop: CAISEQQPQGEQYF. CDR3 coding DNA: TGTGCCATCAGTGAGCAGCAGCCACAGGGGGAGCAGTACTTC.

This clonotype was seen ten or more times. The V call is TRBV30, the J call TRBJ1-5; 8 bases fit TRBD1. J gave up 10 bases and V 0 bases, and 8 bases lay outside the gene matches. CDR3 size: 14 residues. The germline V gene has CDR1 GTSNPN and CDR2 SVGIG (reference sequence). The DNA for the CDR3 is TGTGCCTGGAGTGTCTTTGACAGGGGAGGACCCCAGCATTTT. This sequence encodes CAWSVFDRGGPQHF.

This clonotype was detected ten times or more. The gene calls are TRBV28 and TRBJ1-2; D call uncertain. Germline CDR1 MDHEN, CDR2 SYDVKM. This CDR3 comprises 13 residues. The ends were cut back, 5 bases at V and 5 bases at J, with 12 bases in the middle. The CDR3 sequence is CASSADGGYGYTF. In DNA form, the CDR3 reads TGTGCCAGCAGTGCGGACGGAGGTTATGGCTACACCTTC.

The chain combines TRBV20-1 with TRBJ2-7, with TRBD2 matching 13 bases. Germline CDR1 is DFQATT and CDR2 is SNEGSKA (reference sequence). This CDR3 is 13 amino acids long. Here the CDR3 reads CSCRGTSGNEQYF. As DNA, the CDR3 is TGCTCCTGCCGAGGGACTAGCGGGAACGAGCAGTACTTC.